The 3 T cell receptor beta chains below come from one sample, sequenced in a study of T cells in Graves' hyperthyroidism and ophthalmopathy. TCR beta CDR3 regions were amplified from RNA transcripts. The TCR CDR3 first-round RT-PCR relied on the HTBI primer set. TCRdb itself ran the multiplex PCR reads through MiXCR, one entry per CDR3 protein. The profile shows more than 300,000 distinct CDR3 sequences, approximately 17% of them singletons. The source material was blood. These receptors originate from a man aged 18 to 29 with Graves' ophthalmopathy.

This clonotype was detected ten times or more. The chain combines TRBV6-4 with TRBJ1-5; tentative D call: TRBD1 (5 bases). The CDR3 extends over 13 amino acids. Per the germline V gene, CDR1 is MRHNA and CDR2 is SNTAGT. V was pared by 3 bases and J by 3 bases, with 6 bases between. The CDR3 nucleotides are TGTGCCAGCAGTGAAGGGGACAATCAGCCCCAGCATTTT. Encoded protein: CASSEGDNQPQHF.

This clonotype has ten or more counts. V usage is TRBV13 and J usage is TRBJ2-5, with D tentatively TRBD2 (6 bases). The germline gives CDR1 PRHDT, CDR2 FYEKMQ (reference sequence). The CDR3 spans 14 residues. Trimming took 4 bases from V and 5 from J, leaving 14 bases between them. The CDR3 DNA sequence: TGTGCCAGCAGCTCCAAGGGGACTCGGGAGACCCAGTACTTC. Its protein is CASSSKGTRETQYF.

This clonotype was seen at least ten times. The chain is built from TRBV5-1 and TRBJ1-2, with 7 bases lining up with TRBD1. The germline gives CDR1 SGHRS, CDR2 YFSETQ. The CDR3 runs 14 residues. V lost 4 bases to trimming and J lost 3 bases; unmatched junction nucleotides: 6. The CDR3 is CASSRQGDDYGYTF. The CDR3 coding sequence is TGCGCCAGCAGCAGACAGGGAGATGACTATGGCTACACCTTC.